The 5 T cell receptor beta chains below were found in one sample sequenced in a study of blood T cell repertoires in COVID-19 (TCRdb year 2020). Library method: the immunoSEQ multiplex PCR assay. Entries here come from immuneACCESS through TCRdb and include only in-frame sequences with V and J called. Some clones fail to appear in such tables; in the studies checked, an unresolved V gene covers under half of the shortfall, and the cause of the remainder is unknown. The sample includes 25,000 to 35,000 clones, with nearly 90% observed a single time. Around a tenth of the sample goes to the ten largest clones. The sequenced material came from peripheral blood. The receptors here all came from a human donor in a cohort sampled during active COVID-19.

The V and J genes are TRBV5-1 and TRBJ2-1, with 7 nucleotides matching TRBD1. The germline CDR1 and CDR2 sequences are SGHRS and YFSETQ. This CDR3 is built from 15 residues. Losses at the gene ends were 4 bases for V and 5 bases for J; bases not matched to a gene: 9. The CDR3 sequence: CASSRDSILDNEQFF. In DNA, the CDR3 is TGCGCCAGCAGCCGGGACAGCATCCTTGACAATGAGCAGTTCTTC. The whole variable domain, filled in from reference TRBV5-1 and TRBJ2-1, reads KAGVTQTPRYLIKTRGQQVTLSCSPISGHRSVSWYQQTPGQGLQFLFEYFSETQRNKGNFPGRFSGRQFSNSRSEMNVSTLELGDSALYLCASSRDSILDNEQFFGPGTRLTVL.

The V call is TRBV6-5, the J call TRBJ1-2; D is unresolved. Germline V gene lookup returns CDR1 MNHEY and CDR2 SVGAGI. The CDR3 has 12 amino acids. V shed 0 bases and J shed 8 bases, with 7 bases lying between them. The chain's CDR3 is CASSYSNGGYTF. CDR3 sequence (DNA): TGTGCCAGCAGTTACTCAAACGGGGGCTACACCTTC.

On this clone itself: A junction end diverges from the germline sequence, so it may reflect a read error. The V gene is TRBV7-7, the J gene TRBJ2-2, with D hard to call. There are 15 residues in the CDR3. Germline loops: CDR1 SSHAT, CDR2 FNYEAQ (reference sequence). CDR3 in amino acids: CASSVKPDGTGELFF. CDR3 DNA: TGTGCTAGCAGCGTGAAGCCTGATGGCACCGGGGAGCTGTTTTTT.

In its sample, this clone was seen a few times. Here the CDR3 DNA reads TGTGTTAGGGGGAGCACCGGGGAGCTGTTTTTT. Translating it yields CVRGSTGELFF. The chain carries TRBV12-5 and TRBJ2-2, with a tentative D call TRBD1 (6 bases). The CDR3 runs 11 residues. CDR1 and CDR2 (germline): LGHNT, FRNRAP. Combining the CDR3 with reference TRBV12-5 and TRBJ2-2 gives the whole variable domain DARVTQTPRHKVTEMGQEVTMRCQPILGHNTVFWYRQTMMQGLELLAYFRNRAPLDDSGMPKDRFSAEMPDATLATLKIQPSEPRDSAVYFCVRGSTGELFFGEGSRLTVL.

This clone has just a few counts. This chain uses TRBV12-3 or TRBV12-4 with TRBJ2-4; 8 nucleotides align to TRBD2. This CDR3 region has 11 residues. The J segment lost 15 bases and the V segment lost 5 bases, leaving 6 bases of the junction unmatched. The CDR3 sequence is CASSTWTSPYF. The DNA for the CDR3 is TGTGCCAGCAGTACCTGGACTAGCCCGTACTTC.